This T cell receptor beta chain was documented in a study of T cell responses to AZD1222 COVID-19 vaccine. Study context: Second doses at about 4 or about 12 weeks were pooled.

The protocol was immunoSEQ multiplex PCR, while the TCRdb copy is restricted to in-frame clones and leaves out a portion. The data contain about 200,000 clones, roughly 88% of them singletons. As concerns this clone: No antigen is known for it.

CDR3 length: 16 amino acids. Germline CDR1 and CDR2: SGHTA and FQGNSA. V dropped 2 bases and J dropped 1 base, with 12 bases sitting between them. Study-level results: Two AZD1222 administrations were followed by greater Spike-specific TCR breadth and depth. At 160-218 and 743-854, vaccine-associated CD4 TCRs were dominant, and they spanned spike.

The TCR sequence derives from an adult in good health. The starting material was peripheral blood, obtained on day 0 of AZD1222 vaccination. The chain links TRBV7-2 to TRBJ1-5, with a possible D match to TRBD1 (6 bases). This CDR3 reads CASSLPGEGSNQPQHF. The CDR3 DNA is TGTGCCAGCAGCTTACCAGGGGAAGGGAGCAATCAGCCCCAGCATTTT.